One sample yielded the 17 T cell receptor beta chains listed below, sequenced in a study of CD8 T cells in ankylosing spondylitis. Notes on the study in general: A motif in TCR beta, a set of about eight highly homologous variants, appeared characteristic of ankylosing spondylitis blood.

TCRdb reanalysed the 5' RACE reads using MiXCR and keeps one entry per CDR3 protein. The data contain 700,000 to 1,000,000 distinct CDR3 sequences, 12% of them singletons. These receptors have no identified antigens. Material for sequencing was blood, either unsorted or a sorted T cell fraction (not recorded which). Receptor source: a male donor with ankylosing spondylitis.

This clonotype occurred a few times. V usage is TRBV5-5 and J usage is TRBJ2-7; unclear D gene. Deletions cut 0 bases from V and 5 bases from J, with 15 bases between. Germline V lookup: CDR1 SGHKS, CDR2 YYEKEE (reference sequence). CDR3 length: 15 amino acids. The CDR3 nucleotides are TGTGCCAGCAGCTTGGGGGCCCTCCTCCTCAACGAGCAGTACTTC. Translation: CASSLGALLLNEQYF. Combining the CDR3 with reference TRBV5-5 and TRBJ2-7 gives the whole variable domain DAGVTQSPTHLIKTRGQQVTLRCSPISGHKSVSWYQQVLGQGPQFIFQYYEKEERGRGNFPDRFSARQFPNYSSELNVNALLLGDSALYLCASSLGALLLNEQYFGPGTRLTVT.

The J gene is TRBJ2-3, the V gene TRBV7-9, with TRBD2 matching 8 bases. V was pared by 5 bases and J by 11 bases, with 6 bases of the junction left unmatched. CDR1 is SEHNR and CDR2 is FQNEAQ in the germline V gene (reference sequence). CDR3 length: 12 residues. CDR3 nucleotide sequence: TGTGCCAGCAGCAGTGGACTAGCTGGGCAGTATTTT. Translated: CASSSGLAGQYF.

This chain links TRBV29-1 with TRBJ1-1; TRBD1 might be the D (6 bases). CDR1 is SQVTM, CDR2 ANQGSEA, per germline. Trimming took 3 bases from V and 5 from J, leaving 16 bases between them. This CDR3 has 14 residues. CDR3 amino acids: CSVENTGSGTEAFF. CDR3 nucleotide sequence: TGCAGCGTTGAGAACACAGGGTCGGGGACTGAAGCTTTCTTT.

In its sample, this clonotype was seen many times. The chain combines TRBV12-3 or TRBV12-4 with TRBJ2-3, with 14 nucleotides matching TRBD2. The CDR3 extends over 13 amino acids. The J segment lost 8 bases and the V segment lost 6 bases, leaving 1 base of the junction unmatched. CDR3 amino acids: CASSGTSGSTQYF. The CDR3 region has the DNA TGTGCCAGCAGCGGGACTAGCGGGAGTACGCAGTATTTT.

This clonotype showed up many times. The V gene is TRBV20-1, the J gene TRBJ2-3; 10 nucleotides align to TRBD2. Germline V gene lookup returns CDR1 DFQATT and CDR2 SNEGSKA (reference sequence). With V trimmed by 6 bases and J by 5 bases, 8 bases remained unmatched. The CDR3 runs 14 residues. The CDR3 here is CSALKREGRDTQYF. The CDR3 DNA reads TGCAGTGCCTTAAAGCGGGAGGGCCGAGATACGCAGTATTTT.

The sample holds a few counts of this clonotype. This chain links TRBV7-9 with TRBJ1-2; 7 bases are shared with TRBD1. CDR1 is SEHNR and CDR2 is FQNEAQ in the germline V gene (reference sequence). This CDR3 comprises 13 residues. The J segment lost 7 bases and the V segment lost 3 bases, leaving 5 bases of the junction unmatched. The CDR3 loop reads CASSLNNRGGYTF. CDR3 sequence (DNA): TGTGCCAGCAGCTTGAATAACAGGGGTGGCTACACCTTC.

J is TRBJ2-7 and V is TRBV3-1; D call uncertain. Deletions cut 0 bases from V and 6 bases from J, with 6 bases between. The CDR3 runs to 12 residues. The germline gives CDR1 LGHDT, CDR2 YNNKEL (reference sequence). As DNA, the CDR3 is TGTGCCAGCAGCCAAGATTTAGGCGAGCAGTACTTC. Protein product: CASSQDLGEQYF.

This clonotype was picked up many times. The V and J genes are TRBV20-1 and TRBJ1-2; D uncertain. V was shortened by 5 bases and J by 4 bases, with 8 bases between the two germline ends. Looked up from germline, CDR1 is DFQATT and CDR2 is SNEGSKA (reference sequence). The CDR3 length is 11 residues. CDR3 in amino acids: CSAPDGYGYTF. CDR3 nucleotide sequence: TGCAGTGCTCCTGACGGCTATGGCTACACCTTC.

This sequence joins TRBV29-1 and TRBJ1-5; D is possibly TRBD1 (5 bases). V was clipped by 4 bases and J by 6 bases, with 10 bases between them. Germline lookup yields CDR1 SQVTM and CDR2 ANQGSEA. This CDR3 comprises 12 residues. The CDR3 loop reads CSVVQGGQPQHF. The CDR3 nucleotides read TGCAGCGTTGTCCAGGGAGGTCAGCCCCAGCATTTT.

This clonotype was found many times. This sequence joins TRBV12-3 or TRBV12-4 and TRBJ2-7, with 8 bases fitting TRBD1. CDR3 length equals 14 residues. The V and J ends lost 7 bases and 4 bases, in that order; junction bases with no gene match: 9. CDR3 protein: CASNPQGARYEQYF. The CDR3 region has the DNA TGTGCCAGCAATCCTCAGGGGGCGCGGTACGAGCAGTACTTC.

This clonotype was counted only a few times. The V gene is TRBV20-1, the J gene TRBJ2-1; 12 bases fit TRBD2. The CDR3 sequence is 13 residues long. Germline V gene data show CDR1 as DFQATT and CDR2 as SNEGSKA (reference sequence). V was pared by 4 bases and J by 9 bases, with 4 bases of the junction left unmatched. The CDR3 region has the DNA TGCAGTGCTATGACTAGCGGGAGTTTTGAGCAGTTCTTC. It yields the protein CSAMTSGSFEQFF.

The chain couples TRBV10-3 to TRBJ1-4; D remains unclear. V was trimmed by 0 bases and J by 4 bases, leaving 6 bases between them. CDR3 size: 14 residues. In germline, CDR1 is ENHRY, CDR2 SYGVKD. The DNA for the CDR3 is TGTGCCATCAGTGAGTCGCAGATTAATGAAAAACTGTTTTTT. Residues: CAISESQINEKLFF.

The gene calls are TRBV6-5 and TRBJ1-6, with a tentative D call TRBD1 (5 bases). The CDR3 spans 12 residues. With 6 bases removed from V and 10 bases from J, the gap between germline ends came to 10 bases. In germline, CDR1 is MNHEY, CDR2 SVGAGI. The CDR3 bases are TGTGCCAGCAGGACAGCTAAATCACCCCTCCACTTT. Its translation: CASRTAKSPLHF.

This clonotype was observed a handful of times. The chain joins TRBV6-2 or TRBV6-3 to TRBJ1-1; D gene unclear. Trimming shortened V by 5 bases and J by 11 bases, and 15 bases separated the two germline ends. In germline, CDR1 is MNHEY, CDR2 SVGEGT. The CDR3 runs to 12 residues. The CDR3 here is CASSHRPGVAFF. The CDR3 nucleotides are TGTGCCAGCAGTCACCGACCGGGCGTGGCTTTCTTT.

This clonotype was seen a handful of times. The rearrangement links TRBV20-1 to TRBJ2-3, with 12 bases lining up with TRBD1. Germline-derived CDR1 and CDR2 are DFQATT and SNEGSKA (reference sequence). V was clipped by 3 bases and J by 2 bases; unmatched bases: 9. This CDR3 has 17 residues. The CDR3 DNA follows: TGCAGTGCTAGGGGACAGGGGGCGATCGGGATCACAGATACGCAGTATTTT. Amino acid sequence: CSARGQGAIGITDTQYF.

This clonotype showed up just a few times. The chain couples TRBV7-9 to TRBJ2-1, with TRBD2 as a possible D gene (6 bases). This CDR3 has 16 residues. V gave up 1 base and J gave up 2 bases, with 12 bases separating them. Per germline, CDR1 SEHNR and CDR2 FQNEAQ (reference sequence). The CDR3 is CASSLGGGGTYNEQFF. The CDR3 region has the DNA TGTGCCAGCAGCTTAGGCGGTGGGGGGACCTACAATGAGCAGTTCTTC.

This clonotype was seen more than once but under ten times. The CDR3 DNA sequence: TGTGCCAGCTCACCTCCGAACAGGGCATCCTACGAGCAGTACTTC. Translated, it gives CASSPPNRASYEQYF. V and J are TRBV18 and TRBJ2-7, with a weak D call TRBD1 (6 bases). V was shortened by 3 bases and J by 1 base, with 13 bases between the two germline ends. This CDR3 comprises 15 residues. Germline V CDR1 and CDR2: KGHSH, LQKENI.